The 20 T cell receptor beta chains below come from one sample, sequenced in a study of identifying expanded T cells in peripheral blood. The protocol was immunoSEQ multiplex PCR, while the TCRdb copy is restricted to in-frame clones and leaves out a portion. The sample includes roughly 100,000 clones, about 90% of them seen just once. Material for sequencing was blood. Receptor source: a person aged 18 to 69 in good health.

This chain uses TRBV2 with TRBJ2-1; D not certain. Germline CDR1 is SNHLY and CDR2 is FYNNEI. Trimming took 0 bases from V and 7 from J, leaving 10 bases between them. This CDR3 has 14 residues. The CDR3 loop is CASSEALPPNEQFF. The CDR3 DNA reads TGTGCCAGCAGTGAAGCGCTCCCCCCGAATGAGCAGTTCTTC.

The CDR3 spells CASSLSGTGVEKLFF. CDR3 sequence (DNA): TGCGCCAGCAGCCTTTCCGGGACAGGGGTCGAAAAACTGTTTTTT. The gene calls are TRBV4-1 and TRBJ1-4, with 10 bases fitting TRBD1. V trimming: 4 bases; J trimming: 8 bases; junction bases outside the gene matches: 7. This CDR3 comprises 15 residues. Germline values: CDR1 MGHRA, CDR2 YSYEKL.

This chain joins TRBV5-1 and TRBJ2-5; 11 bases fit TRBD2. This CDR3 has 16 amino acids. Per the germline V gene, CDR1 is SGHRS and CDR2 is YFSETQ. The ends lost 4 bases at V and 4 bases at J; junction bases unmatched: 9. CDR3 nucleotides: TGCGCCAGCAGCCCGGGACTAGCGGCCGCGGGAGAGACCCAGTACTTC. It translates to CASSPGLAAAGETQYF. Filled out from reference TRBV5-1 and TRBJ2-5, the complete variable domain reads KAGVTQTPRYLIKTRGQQVTLSCSPISGHRSVSWYQQTPGQGLQFLFEYFSETQRNKGNFPGRFSGRQFSNSRSEMNVSTLELGDSALYLCASSPGLAAAGETQYFGPGTRLLVL.

This sequence joins TRBV5-6 and TRBJ2-7, with 8 nucleotides matching TRBD1. The CDR3 loop spans 15 amino acids. The V segment lost 2 bases and the J segment 7 bases; nucleotides outside the gene matches: 11. Germline CDR1 SGHDT, CDR2 YYEEEE. This CDR3 reads CASSFQDREASEQYF. CDR3 nucleotides: TGTGCCAGCAGCTTTCAGGACAGGGAGGCTAGTGAGCAGTACTTC.

The gene calls are TRBV6-6 and TRBJ1-1, with 9 bases aligning to TRBD1. The germline CDR1 and CDR2 sequences are MNHNY and SVGAGI (reference sequence). The J segment lost 4 bases and the V segment lost 6 bases, leaving 6 bases of the junction unmatched. This CDR3 spans 14 amino acids. The CDR3: CASRRGQGGTEAFF. The DNA for the CDR3 is TGTGCCAGCAGACGGGGACAGGGAGGCACTGAAGCTTTCTTT.

The genes are TRBV29-1 and TRBJ2-7; D unresolved. The V end lost 3 bases, the J end lost 2 bases, and 11 bases lay between the germline ends. The CDR3 totals 13 residues. CDR1 SQVTM and CDR2 ANQGSEA come from the germline V gene. The CDR3 loop reads CSVDRKSTYEQYF. CDR3 DNA sequence: TGCAGCGTTGACAGGAAATCCACCTACGAGCAGTACTTC.

The V call is TRBV28, the J call TRBJ2-7; D might be TRBD2 (5 bases). CDR1 is MDHEN, CDR2 SYDVKM, per germline. Trimming removed 5 bases from V and 0 bases from J, with 14 bases in between. This CDR3 has 15 residues. The CDR3 nucleotides read TGTGCCAGCAGTCCCGACTACCTTAGCTCCTACGAGCAGTACTTC. This translates into CASSPDYLSSYEQYF.

The rearrangement joins TRBV6-5 to TRBJ2-4, with D maybe TRBD1 (6 bases). CDR1 and CDR2 from the germline V gene are MNHEY and SVGAGI. V shed 0 bases and J shed 8 bases, with 14 bases lying between them. There are 15 residues in the CDR3. The CDR3 spells CASSYSGRGWHIQYF. The CDR3 coding sequence is TGTGCCAGCAGTTACTCGGGCAGGGGATGGCACATTCAGTACTTC.

The chain combines TRBV18 with TRBJ1-4; TRBD1 is a possible D gene (6 bases). V was clipped by 3 bases and J by 7 bases, with 18 bases between them. The CDR3 totals 16 residues. Germline values: CDR1 KGHSH, CDR2 LQKENI. CDR3 sequence: CASSPANRARGEKLFF. CDR3 in DNA: TGTGCCAGCTCACCCGCTAACAGGGCCCGGGGTGAAAAACTGTTTTTT.

The chain links TRBV9 to TRBJ2-3, with 9 nucleotides matching TRBD2. The CDR3 covers 16 residues. V gave up 4 bases and J gave up 2 bases; unmatched junction bases: 8. In germline, CDR1 is SGDLS, CDR2 YYNGEE. The CDR3 sequence: CASSSPSGGFTDTQYF. In DNA, the CDR3 is TGTGCCAGCAGCTCGCCGAGCGGGGGGTTCACAGATACGCAGTATTTT. Supplemented by reference TRBV9 and TRBJ2-3, the full variable domain reads DSGVTQTPKHLITATGQRVTLRCSPRSGDLSVYWYQQSLDQGLQFLIQYYNGEERAKGNILERFSAQQFPDLHSELNLSSLELGDSALYFCASSSPSGGFTDTQYFGPGTRLTVL.

The chain has TRBV4-1 and TRBJ2-7; maybe TRBD1 (5 bases). Between the trimmed V and J ends, which lost 6 bases and 6 bases, there was a span of 15 bases. The germline V gene encodes CDR1 MGHRA and CDR2 YSYEKL. This CDR3 region has 13 residues. In DNA form, the CDR3 reads TGCGCCAGCAGTCGACCGACAGAGGCCGAGCAGTACTTC. Its protein product is CASSRPTEAEQYF.

A note on this clone: The same CDR3 is also encoded by other DNA sequences in this sample. The chain joins TRBV6-5 to TRBJ2-3; 7 bases match TRBD1. Per germline, CDR1 MNHEY and CDR2 SVGAGI. The CDR3 sequence is 13 residues long. Losses at the gene ends were 2 bases for V and 4 bases for J; bases not matched to a gene: 0. This CDR3 is CASSYRGPDTQYF. CDR3 DNA sequence: TGTGCCAGCAGTTACAGGGGGCCAGATACGCAGTATTTT.

This clone was recorded a few times. The chain recombines TRBV6-4 with TRBJ2-1, with 8 nucleotides matching TRBD2. The V gene end was trimmed by 2 bases and the J gene end by 2 bases; junction bases not matched to a gene: 2. In germline, CDR1 is MRHNA, CDR2 SNTAGT. CDR3 length: 15 residues. The DNA of the CDR3 is TGTGCCAGCAGTGACGACGGGGGGGCCTACAATGAGCAGTTCTTC. Translating gives CASSDDGGAYNEQFF.

The rearrangement uses TRBV19 and TRBJ1-1; 7 bases are a match to TRBD1. V shed 5 bases and J 4 bases; nucleotides not matched to a gene: 7. The CDR3 consists of 14 residues. From germline, CDR1 is LNHDA and CDR2 SQIVND (reference sequence). The DNA of the CDR3 is TGTGCCAGTAGTCGCCAGGGGGTCAGCACTGAAGCTTTCTTT. Encoded protein: CASSRQGVSTEAFF.

The genes are TRBV27 and TRBJ2-5, with D possibly being TRBD1 (6 bases). The V gene lost 6 bases and the J gene lost 5 bases, with 16 bases spanning the gap. The CDR3 contains 14 residues. Per the germline V gene, CDR1 is MNHEY and CDR2 is SMNVEV (reference sequence). The CDR3 DNA follows: TGTGCCAGCAGCCGACAGGCCCAAGGGGAGACCCAGTACTTC. Protein sequence: CASSRQAQGETQYF.

The CDR3 loop reads CASSGGSNQPQHF. CDR3 in DNA: TGTGCCAGCTCCGGGGGGTCCAATCAGCCCCAGCATTTT. The chain recombines TRBV6-5 with TRBJ1-5; tentative D call: TRBD1 (5 bases). The CDR3 runs to 13 residues. V was shortened by 8 bases and J by 3 bases, with 11 bases between the two germline ends. Germline V gene sequence: CDR1 MNHEY, CDR2 SVGAGI.

The gene calls are TRBV7-3 and TRBJ2-1; 14 positions match TRBD2. The V gene end was trimmed by 6 bases and the J gene end by 1 base; junction bases not matched to a gene: 5. CDR3 size: 17 residues. Germline lookup yields CDR1 SGHTA and CDR2 FQGTGA. CDR3 nucleotides: TGTGCCAGCAGTCGGACTAGCGGGGGGCCGTCCTACAATGAGCAGTTCTTC. This encodes CASSRTSGGPSYNEQFF.

The chain recombines TRBV5-1 with TRBJ1-6; no firm D call. CDR1 and CDR2 (germline): SGHRS, YFSETQ. V lost 5 bases, J lost 5 bases, and 14 bases lay in between. This CDR3 has 15 residues. The CDR3 sequence is CASRPTGNDNSPLHF. CDR3 coding DNA: TGCGCCAGCAGGCCCACGGGGAACGATAATTCACCCCTCCACTTT.

The rearrangement links TRBV29-1 to TRBJ2-7, with 7 bases matching TRBD2. The CDR3 runs 14 residues. Unmatched junction bases numbered 7, after V lost 4 bases and J lost 1 base. Germline CDR1 and CDR2: SQVTM and ANQGSEA. The CDR3 nucleotides read TGCAGCGTTGTGGGTTGGCGGGGGTCCTACGAGCAGTACTTC. It translates to CSVVGWRGSYEQYF.

The chain carries TRBV7-9 and TRBJ2-1; 8 bases match TRBD1. The CDR3 runs 16 residues. Germline V lookup: CDR1 SEHNR, CDR2 FQNEAQ (reference sequence). After removal of 0 bases from V and 5 bases from J, the junction contained 6 bases not matched to a gene. CDR3 sequence (DNA): TGTGCCAGCAGCTTAGCAGGACAGGGCCCCAACAATGAGCAGTTCTTC. Amino acids: CASSLAGQGPNNEQFF.